The entry that follows covers one T cell receptor (beta chain) sequence. V gave up 1 base and J gave up 0 bases; unmatched junction bases: 6. CDR3 length: 18 amino acids. Germline values: CDR1 SGHVS, CDR2 FQNEAQ. The entry originates in a study of blood T cell repertoires in COVID-19. About the study: Sites in the United States, Italy and Spain provided acute and convalescent COVID-19 samples.

Assay used: immunoSEQ multiplex PCR; TCRdb lists only in-frame clones, some missing. This table has 300,000 to 350,000 clones, around nine tenths appearing once. Participants reported their clinical history, and cohort assignment relied on those reports. Among Cohort 3 donors, those recovered had two negative PCRs, clearance, or symptom resolution. The TCR comes from a man under 40 who had recovered from COVID-19. Material for sequencing was PBMCs or T cells enriched from blood (not recorded which). The chain links TRBV7-8 to TRBJ1-5, with 10 bases aligning to TRBD1. The CDR3 DNA reads TGTGCCAGCAGCTTAGACCCGAGACAGGGGGCTAGCAATCAGCCCCAGCATTTT. It encodes CASSLDPRQGASNQPQHF.